The clone carrying this T cell receptor (beta chain) has at least ten counts. This specimen comes from a study of regulatory T cells in long-lasting Graves disease. Germline V gives CDR1 SGHTA, CDR2 FQGTGA. V was pared by 3 bases and J by 6 bases, with 12 bases between. The CDR3 is 13 residues long. For TCR beta, libraries came from iRepertoire HTBI primers and Arm-PCR of CDR3 regions. TCRdb reprocessed the multiplex PCR reads with MiXCR, giving one entry per CDR3 protein. The sample lists 500,000 to 700,000 distinct CDR3 sequences, approximately 15% seen once, with 18% in the top ten. Stated time point: newly diagnosed GD, antithyroid drugs for less than 3 months. The TCR library used RNA extracted from PBMCs. These same data were also listed under a study on T cells in Graves' hyperthyroidism and ophthalmopathy. That work adds: Primed by the HTBI set, a first-round RT-PCR was run on the TCR CDR3.

The receptor was isolated from a woman aged 25 to 45 with Graves disease. The source material was peripheral blood mononuclear cells (PBMCs), sampled at new diagnosis, from a patient treated with antithyroid drugs. The chain recombines TRBV7-3 with TRBJ2-7; no firm D call. The DNA of the CDR3 is TGTGCCAGCAGCTTTTCCCCTCTCACCGAGCAGTACTTC. Amino acid sequence: CASSFSPLTEQYF.